This T cell receptor beta chain was recovered during a study of shared clonotypes between healthy human individuals. The length of the CDR3 is 15 residues. Trimming removed 6 bases from V and 4 bases from J; junction bases left unmatched: 3. From germline, CDR1 is SNHLY and CDR2 FYNNEI. TCRdb's copy holds only in-frame clones and misses some; the assay was immunoSEQ multiplex PCR. Found here are about 490,000 clones, 76% of them singletons; the top ten hold approximately 12%. This chain uses TRBV2 with TRBJ1-4, with 12 bases identical to TRBD1. Sequencing was carried out using PBMCs. The clonotype was recovered from a woman in her thirties or forties in good health. Some clones in this sample may be carry-over from other donors' samples. CDR3 loop: CASRGTGGFNEKLFF. The CDR3 DNA sequence: TGTGCCAGCAGAGGGACAGGGGGCTTTAATGAAAAACTGTTTTTT.